The 19 T cell receptor beta chains reported below all come from one sample, sequenced in a study of CD8 T cells in Susac syndrome. Random hexamers were used to reverse transcribe about 0.5 to 1 ug of RNA. TCRdb re-called the immunoSEQ multiplex PCR reads with MiXCR, one entry per CDR3 protein. This sample carries about 400,000 distinct CDR3 sequences, more than 80% of them seen once, and the ten largest clones take 0.09% to 0.15%. Input material: CD8+ T cells from PBMCs. Receptors originate from a human donor with multiple sclerosis.

CDR3 sequence reads: CASSLDLSTGGGVIAGFYEQYF. CDR3 nucleotide sequence: TGTGCCAGCAGCTTAGATCTGTCCACCGGTGGGGGCGTAATAGCCGGTTTCTACGAGCAGTACTTC. J is TRBJ2-7 and V is TRBV11-2; D is perhaps TRBD1 (6 bases). The CDR3 is 22 residues long. Germline V lookup: CDR1 SGHAT, CDR2 FQNNGV. V gave up 0 bases and J gave up 3 bases, with 33 bases separating them. The variable domain in full, completed from reference TRBV11-2 and TRBJ2-7, reads EAGVAQSPRYKIIEKRQSVAFWCNPISGHATLYWYQQILGQGPKLLIQFQNNGVVDDSQLPKDRFSAERLKGVDSTLKIQPAKLEDSAVYLCASSLDLSTGGGVIAGFYEQYFGPGTRLTVT.

This clonotype has a handful of counts. The chain employs TRBV7-6 and TRBJ1-1; perhaps TRBD1 as D (6 bases). Germline-derived CDR1 and CDR2 are SGHVS and FNYEAQ. The germline V and J ends were trimmed by 5 bases and 1 base, with 8 bases remaining between them. The CDR3 has 13 residues. This chain's CDR3 is CASSTTGNTEAFF. CDR3 DNA sequence: TGTGCCAGCAGCACGACAGGGAACACTGAAGCTTTCTTT. The full variable domain, its missing parts supplied by reference TRBV7-6 and TRBJ1-1, is GAGVSQSPRYKVTKRGQDVALRCDPISGHVSLYWYRQALGQGPEFLTYFNYEAQQDKSGLPNDRFSAERPEGSISTLTIQRTEQRDSAMYRCASSTTGNTEAFFGQGTRLTVV.

V usage is TRBV24-1 and J usage is TRBJ1-5; 8 bases fit TRBD1. The germline V gene encodes CDR1 KGHDR and CDR2 SFDVKD. The CDR3 is 14 residues long. The V gene end was trimmed by 10 bases and the J gene end by 9 bases; junction bases not matched to a gene: 13. The CDR3, as DNA: TGTGCCACGCCGGGACAGGTTATGATTCCGCCCCAGCATTTT. It codes for CATPGQVMIPPQHF.

The chain combines TRBV7-7 with TRBJ2-7; D perhaps matches TRBD1 (5 bases). This CDR3 is 15 amino acids long. CDR1 is SSHAT and CDR2 is FNYEAQ in the germline V gene (reference sequence). V shed 5 bases and J shed 5 bases, with 19 bases lying between them. The CDR3 here is CASSPETAHHHEQYF. In nucleotides, the CDR3 is TGTGCCAGCAGCCCCGAGACAGCTCATCATCACGAGCAGTACTTC.

V and J are TRBV4-1 and TRBJ1-5, with 7 bases identical to TRBD1. The V gene end was trimmed by 1 base and the J gene end by 2 bases; junction bases not matched to a gene: 2. CDR3 length equals 15 residues. Germline-derived CDR1 and CDR2 are MGHRA and YSYEKL. The CDR3 DNA reads as TGCGCCAGCAGCCAAGTTCAGGGGGGCAATCAGCCCCAGCATTTT. Amino acids: CASSQVQGGNQPQHF.

This clonotype was observed once. This chain links TRBV27 with TRBJ1-5; D is possibly TRBD1 (5 bases). V shed 3 bases and J shed 11 bases, with 14 bases lying between them. Germline CDR1 reads MNHEY; CDR2 reads SMNVEV (reference sequence). The CDR3 runs 13 residues. The CDR3 DNA reads as TGTGCCAGCAGTTTGGGGGGACCCCCGGCCCAGCATTTT. Residues: CASSLGGPPAQHF.

This clonotype appeared a single time. The gene calls are TRBV5-1 and TRBJ2-6; TRBD1 aligns across 8 bases. This CDR3 spans 19 amino acids. Germline values: CDR1 SGHRS, CDR2 YFSETQ. Trimming took 0 bases from V and 0 from J; bases not matched to a gene: 8. CDR3: CASSLAKGTGSSGANVLTF. The CDR3 DNA sequence: TGCGCCAGCAGCTTGGCCAAGGGGACAGGTTCCTCTGGGGCCAACGTCCTGACTTTC. The full variable domain, rest sourced from reference TRBV5-1 and TRBJ2-6, is KAGVTQTPRYLIKTRGQQVTLSCSPISGHRSVSWYQQTPGQGLQFLFEYFSETQRNKGNFPGRFSGRQFSNSRSEMNVSTLELGDSALYLCASSLAKGTGSSGANVLTFGAGSRLTVL.

The chain recombines TRBV9 with TRBJ2-1, with D perhaps matching TRBD1 or TRBD2 (5 bases each). CDR3 length equals 14 residues. Germline CDR1 SGDLS, CDR2 YYNGEE. Trimming cost V 4 bases and J 3 bases, with 11 bases left between them. The CDR3 DNA reads as TGTGCCAGCAGCCCGGATGGGGGCTACAATGAGCAGTTCTTC. Its protein product is CASSPDGGYNEQFF.

The genes are TRBV2 and TRBJ1-4, with TRBD1 as a possible D gene (5 bases). This CDR3 comprises 15 residues. Trimming left V 7 bases short and J 6 bases short, with 18 bases between. From germline, CDR1 is SNHLY and CDR2 FYNNEI. The CDR3 here is CASMDSTGSHEKLFF. The CDR3 DNA reads TGTGCCAGCATGGATTCCACAGGCTCCCATGAAAAACTGTTTTTT.

The chain uses TRBV29-1 and TRBJ2-2; D not resolved. V lost 2 bases to trimming and J lost 6 bases, with 7 bases between them. The CDR3 loop spans 12 amino acids. Germline CDR1 reads SQVTM; CDR2 reads ANQGSEA. The chain's CDR3 is CSVESDPGELFF. The CDR3 DNA is TGCAGCGTTGAAAGCGATCCCGGGGAGCTGTTTTTT.

J is TRBJ2-7 and V is TRBV10-2; 8 bases are a match to TRBD2. Germline V gene data show CDR1 as WSHSY and CDR2 as SAAADI. The CDR3 sequence is 15 residues long. Germline trimming cut 7 bases from V and 2 bases from J; bases unmatched to any gene: 10. Written as DNA, the CDR3 is TGCGCCAGCACCGGGGGGGACACAGCAACCTACGAGCAGTACTTC. It is translated as CASTGGDTATYEQYF.

This chain connects TRBV7-9 to TRBJ2-3; tentative D call: TRBD2 (6 bases). The V end lost 1 base, the J end lost 1 base, and 12 bases lay between the germline ends. The V gene's germline CDR1 is SEHNR and CDR2 FQNEAQ (reference sequence). This CDR3 region has 16 residues. The CDR3 spells CASSLVRREGTDTQYF. CDR3 DNA sequence: TGTGCCAGCAGCTTAGTTCGCAGGGAGGGCACAGATACGCAGTATTTT.

The chain employs TRBV28 and TRBJ1-5; 8 nucleotides match TRBD1. J was trimmed by 1 base and V by 8 bases; bases with no gene match: 16. The CDR3 totals 18 residues. CDR1 and CDR2 from the germline V gene are MDHEN and SYDVKM. The CDR3 nucleotides read TGTGCCAGCGGGAGCGCTGGACAGGGAGGCAGGAGCAATCAGCCCCAGCATTTT. This encodes CASGSAGQGGRSNQPQHF.

The J gene is TRBJ1-1, the V gene TRBV2; D call uncertain. The germline V and J ends were trimmed by 3 bases and 3 bases, with 11 bases remaining between them. The CDR3 has 14 residues. Germline V CDR1 and CDR2: SNHLY, FYNNEI. This chain's CDR3 is CASSDSPEYTEAFF. DNA for the CDR3: TGTGCCAGCAGTGATTCGCCAGAATACACTGAAGCTTTCTTT.

V usage is TRBV6-1 and J usage is TRBJ1-5; D is perhaps TRBD1 (6 bases). V was shortened by 5 bases and J by 1 base, with 12 bases between the two germline ends. Germline V CDR1 and CDR2: MNHNS, SASEGT. This CDR3 has 15 residues. As DNA, the CDR3 is TGTGCCAGCAGTCCGGTTAGGGGGAGCAATCAGCCCCAGCATTTT. This gives the protein CASSPVRGSNQPQHF.

The chain recombines TRBV13 with TRBJ2-1, with TRBD2 matching over 8 bases. Germline CDR1 and CDR2: PRHDT and FYEKMQ (reference sequence). The V gene end was trimmed by 4 bases and the J gene end by 5 bases; junction bases not matched to a gene: 10. CDR3 length: 16 residues. The CDR3 sequence: CASSYSPGGPDNEQFF. For the CDR3, the DNA is TGTGCCAGCAGCTACTCGCCGGGGGGGCCGGACAATGAGCAGTTCTTC.

The V call is TRBV10-3, the J call TRBJ2-6; 7 bases line up with TRBD1. V gave up 0 bases and J gave up 0 bases; unmatched junction bases: 8. The germline V gene has CDR1 ENHRY and CDR2 SYGVKD. The CDR3 has 19 residues. CDR3: CAISESYRGPSSGANVLTF. DNA of the CDR3: TGTGCCATCAGTGAGTCGTACAGGGGTCCTTCCTCTGGGGCCAACGTCCTGACTTTC.

The chain has TRBV12-3 or TRBV12-4 and TRBJ2-7, with D possibly matching TRBD1 (6 bases). V lost 3 bases to trimming and J lost 0 bases, with 15 bases between them. The CDR3 covers 16 residues. Here the CDR3 DNA reads TGTGCCAGCAGTTTGGGTTTCGACAGGAGCTCCTACGAGCAGTACTTC. Translation gives CASSLGFDRSSYEQYF.

The chain couples TRBV7-9 to TRBJ2-1; D is unclear. Germline V gene sequence: CDR1 SEHNR, CDR2 FQNEAQ (reference sequence). V lost 3 bases and J lost 0, with 18 bases in between. The CDR3 contains 18 residues. CDR3 amino acids: CASSFPKEQMSSYNEQFF. CDR3 bases: TGTGCCAGCAGCTTCCCGAAGGAGCAGATGAGCTCCTACAATGAGCAGTTCTTC.